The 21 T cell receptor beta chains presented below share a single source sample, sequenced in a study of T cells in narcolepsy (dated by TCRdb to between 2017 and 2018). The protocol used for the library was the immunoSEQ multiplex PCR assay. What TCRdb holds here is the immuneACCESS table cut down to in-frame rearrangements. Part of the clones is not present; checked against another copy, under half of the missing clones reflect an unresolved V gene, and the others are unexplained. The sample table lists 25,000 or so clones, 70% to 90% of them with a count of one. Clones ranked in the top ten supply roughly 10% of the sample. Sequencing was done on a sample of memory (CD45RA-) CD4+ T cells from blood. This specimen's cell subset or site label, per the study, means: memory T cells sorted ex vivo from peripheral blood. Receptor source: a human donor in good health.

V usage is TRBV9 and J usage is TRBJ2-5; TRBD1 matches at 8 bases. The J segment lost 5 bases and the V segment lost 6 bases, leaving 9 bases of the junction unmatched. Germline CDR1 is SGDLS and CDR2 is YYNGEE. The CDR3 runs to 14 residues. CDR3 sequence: CASTYGQGGETQYF. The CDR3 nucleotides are TGTGCCAGCACATACGGACAGGGCGGCGAGACCCAGTACTTC.

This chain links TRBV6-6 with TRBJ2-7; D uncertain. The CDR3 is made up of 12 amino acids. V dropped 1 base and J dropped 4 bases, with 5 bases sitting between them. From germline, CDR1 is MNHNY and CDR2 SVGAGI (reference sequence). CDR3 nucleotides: TGTGCCAGCAGTTACTACAGATACGAGCAGTACTTC. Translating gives CASSYYRYEQYF.

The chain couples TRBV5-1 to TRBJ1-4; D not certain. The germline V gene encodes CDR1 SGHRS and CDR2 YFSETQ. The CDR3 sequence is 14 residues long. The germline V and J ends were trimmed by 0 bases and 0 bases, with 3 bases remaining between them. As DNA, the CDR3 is TGCGCCAGCAGCTTGGGAACAACTAATGAAAAACTGTTTTTT. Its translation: CASSLGTTNEKLFF. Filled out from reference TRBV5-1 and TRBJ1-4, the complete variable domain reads KAGVTQTPRYLIKTRGQQVTLSCSPISGHRSVSWYQQTPGQGLQFLFEYFSETQRNKGNFPGRFSGRQFSNSRSEMNVSTLELGDSALYLCASSLGTTNEKLFFGSGTQLSVL.

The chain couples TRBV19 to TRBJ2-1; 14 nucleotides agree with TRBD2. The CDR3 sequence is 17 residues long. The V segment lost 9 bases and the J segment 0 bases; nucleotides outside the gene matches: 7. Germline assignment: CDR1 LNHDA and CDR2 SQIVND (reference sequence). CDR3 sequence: CASRGLAGGTSYNEQFF. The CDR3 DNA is TGTGCCAGCCGTGGACTAGCGGGGGGTACCTCCTACAATGAGCAGTTCTTC. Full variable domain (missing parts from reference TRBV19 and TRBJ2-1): DGGITQSPKYLFRKEGQNVTLSCEQNLNHDAMYWYRQDPGQGLRLIYYSQIVNDFQKGDIAEGYSVSREKKESFPLTVTSAQKNPTAFYLCASRGLAGGTSYNEQFFGPGTRLTVL.

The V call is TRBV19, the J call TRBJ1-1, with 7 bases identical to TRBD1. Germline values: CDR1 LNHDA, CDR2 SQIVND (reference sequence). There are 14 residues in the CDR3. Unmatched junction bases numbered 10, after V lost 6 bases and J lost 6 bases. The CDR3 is CASSWGRGGAEAFF. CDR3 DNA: TGTGCCAGTAGCTGGGGCAGGGGGGGAGCTGAAGCTTTCTTT.

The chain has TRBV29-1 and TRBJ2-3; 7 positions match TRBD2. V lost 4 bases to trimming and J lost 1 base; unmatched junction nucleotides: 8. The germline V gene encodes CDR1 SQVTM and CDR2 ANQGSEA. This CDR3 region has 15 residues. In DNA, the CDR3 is TGCAGCGTTGGATGGGGAGGGAGGGGCACAGATACGCAGTATTTT. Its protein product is CSVGWGGRGTDTQYF.

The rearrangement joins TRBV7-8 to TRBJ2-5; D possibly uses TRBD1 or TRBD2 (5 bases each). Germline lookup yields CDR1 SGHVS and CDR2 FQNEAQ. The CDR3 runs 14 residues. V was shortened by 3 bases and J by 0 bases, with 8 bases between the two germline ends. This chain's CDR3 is CASSLGPYQETQYF. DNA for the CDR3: TGTGCCAGCAGCTTGGGACCGTACCAAGAGACCCAGTACTTC.

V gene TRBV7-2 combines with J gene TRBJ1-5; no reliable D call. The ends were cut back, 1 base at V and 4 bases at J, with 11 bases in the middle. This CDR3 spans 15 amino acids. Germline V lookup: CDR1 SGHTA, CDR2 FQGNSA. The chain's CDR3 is CASSLDRRLNQPQHF. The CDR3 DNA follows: TGTGCCAGCAGCTTAGATCGGCGCCTTAATCAGCCCCAGCATTTT.

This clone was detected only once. The CDR3 bases are TGTGCCAGTAACACCCGGGGGGGACGTTACTCTAATGAGCAGTTCTTC. Protein: CASNTRGGRYSNEQFF. The gene calls are TRBV19 and TRBJ2-1, with TRBD2 matching 8 bases. Germline assignment: CDR1 LNHDA and CDR2 SQIVND (reference sequence). V shed 7 bases and J 7 bases; nucleotides not matched to a gene: 15. This CDR3 is built from 16 residues.

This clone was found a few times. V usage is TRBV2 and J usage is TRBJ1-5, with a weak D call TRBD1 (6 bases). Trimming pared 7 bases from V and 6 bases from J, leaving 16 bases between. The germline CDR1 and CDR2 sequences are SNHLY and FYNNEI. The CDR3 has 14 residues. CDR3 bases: TGTGCCAGCATGATAGGCCAGGGGAGTCAGCCCCAGCATTTT. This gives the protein CASMIGQGSQPQHF.

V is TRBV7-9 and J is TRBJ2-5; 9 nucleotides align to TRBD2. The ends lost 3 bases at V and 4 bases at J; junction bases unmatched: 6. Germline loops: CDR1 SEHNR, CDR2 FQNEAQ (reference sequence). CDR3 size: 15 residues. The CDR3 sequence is CASSLPSGMGETQYF. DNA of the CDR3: TGTGCCAGCAGCTTGCCTAGCGGGATGGGAGAGACCCAGTACTTC. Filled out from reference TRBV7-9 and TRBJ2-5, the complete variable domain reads DTGVSQNPRHKITKRGQNVTFRCDPISEHNRLYWYRQTLGQGPEFLTYFQNEAQLEKSRLLSDRFSAERPKGSFSTLEIQRTEQGDSAMYLCASSLPSGMGETQYFGPGTRLLVL.

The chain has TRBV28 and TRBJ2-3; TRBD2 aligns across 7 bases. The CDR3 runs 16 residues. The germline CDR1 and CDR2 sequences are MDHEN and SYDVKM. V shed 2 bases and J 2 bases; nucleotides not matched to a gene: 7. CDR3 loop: CASSLGLAAPTDTQYF. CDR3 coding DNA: TGTGCCAGCAGTTTAGGTCTAGCGGCCCCCACAGATACGCAGTATTTT.

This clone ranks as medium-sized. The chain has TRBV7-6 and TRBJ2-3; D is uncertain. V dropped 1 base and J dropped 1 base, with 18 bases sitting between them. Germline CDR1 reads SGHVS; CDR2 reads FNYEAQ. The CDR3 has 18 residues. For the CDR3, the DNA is TGTGCCAGCAGCTTAGTGGGTGCTGGGCAGGCTGGCACAGATACGCAGTATTTT. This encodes CASSLVGAGQAGTDTQYF.

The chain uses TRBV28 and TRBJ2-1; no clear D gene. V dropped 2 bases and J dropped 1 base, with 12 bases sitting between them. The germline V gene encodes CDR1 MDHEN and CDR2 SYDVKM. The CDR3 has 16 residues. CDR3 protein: CASSLGGQQSYNEQFF. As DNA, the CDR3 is TGTGCCAGCAGTTTAGGTGGTCAGCAGTCCTACAATGAGCAGTTCTTC.

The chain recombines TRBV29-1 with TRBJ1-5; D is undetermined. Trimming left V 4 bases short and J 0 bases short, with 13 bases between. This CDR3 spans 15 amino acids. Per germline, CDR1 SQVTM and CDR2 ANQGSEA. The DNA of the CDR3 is TGCAGCGTTGTGCCATCCGGTACTAGCAATCAGCCCCAGCATTTT. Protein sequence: CSVVPSGTSNQPQHF. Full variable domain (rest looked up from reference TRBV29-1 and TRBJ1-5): SAVISQKPSRDICQRGTSLTIQCQVDSQVTMMFWYRQQPGQSLTLIATANQGSEATYESGFVIDKFPISRPNLTFSTLTVSNMSPEDSSIYLCSVVPSGTSNQPQHFGDGTRLSIL.

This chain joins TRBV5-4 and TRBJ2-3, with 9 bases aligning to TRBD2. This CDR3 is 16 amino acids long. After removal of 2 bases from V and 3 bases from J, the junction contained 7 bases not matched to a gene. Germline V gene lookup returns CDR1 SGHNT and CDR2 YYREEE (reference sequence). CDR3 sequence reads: CASSLRREGRTDTQYF. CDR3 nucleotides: TGTGCCAGCAGCTTACGGCGGGAGGGCCGTACAGATACGCAGTATTTT.

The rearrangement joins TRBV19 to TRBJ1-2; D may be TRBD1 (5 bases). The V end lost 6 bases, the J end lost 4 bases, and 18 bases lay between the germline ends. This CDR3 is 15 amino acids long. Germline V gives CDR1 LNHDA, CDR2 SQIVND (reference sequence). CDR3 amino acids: CASRVPGTAVYGYTF. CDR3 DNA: TGTGCCAGTAGGGTACCGGGGACTGCCGTCTATGGCTACACCTTC.

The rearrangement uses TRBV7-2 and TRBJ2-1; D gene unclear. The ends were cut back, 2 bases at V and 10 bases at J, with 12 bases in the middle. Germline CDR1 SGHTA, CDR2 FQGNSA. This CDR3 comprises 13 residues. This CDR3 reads CASSLSTYYEQFF. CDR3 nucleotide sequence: TGTGCCAGCAGCTTATCCACTTACTACGAGCAGTTCTTC.

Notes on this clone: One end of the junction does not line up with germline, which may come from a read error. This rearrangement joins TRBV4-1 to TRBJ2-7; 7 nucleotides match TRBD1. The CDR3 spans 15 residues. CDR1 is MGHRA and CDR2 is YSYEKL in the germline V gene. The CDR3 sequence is CASSPEGQVLYEQYF. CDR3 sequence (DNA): TGTGCCAGCAGCCCGGAAGGACAGGTACTCTACGAGCAGTACTTC.

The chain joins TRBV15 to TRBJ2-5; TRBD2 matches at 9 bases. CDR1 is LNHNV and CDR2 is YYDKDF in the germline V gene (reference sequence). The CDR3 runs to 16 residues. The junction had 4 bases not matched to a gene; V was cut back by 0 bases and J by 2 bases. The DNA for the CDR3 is TGTGCCACCAGCAGAGATGGTCTAGCGGGACAAGAGACCCAGTACTTC. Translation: CATSRDGLAGQETQYF.

The DNA of the CDR3 is TGTGCCAGCAGTTTAGGGGCGGGAGGGCCCACAGATACGCAGTATTTT. It specifies CASSLGAGGPTDTQYF. The genes are TRBV28 and TRBJ2-3, with 9 nucleotides matching TRBD2. The CDR3 spans 16 residues. Germline trimming cut 2 bases from V and 2 bases from J; bases unmatched to any gene: 5. The germline gives CDR1 MDHEN, CDR2 SYDVKM.